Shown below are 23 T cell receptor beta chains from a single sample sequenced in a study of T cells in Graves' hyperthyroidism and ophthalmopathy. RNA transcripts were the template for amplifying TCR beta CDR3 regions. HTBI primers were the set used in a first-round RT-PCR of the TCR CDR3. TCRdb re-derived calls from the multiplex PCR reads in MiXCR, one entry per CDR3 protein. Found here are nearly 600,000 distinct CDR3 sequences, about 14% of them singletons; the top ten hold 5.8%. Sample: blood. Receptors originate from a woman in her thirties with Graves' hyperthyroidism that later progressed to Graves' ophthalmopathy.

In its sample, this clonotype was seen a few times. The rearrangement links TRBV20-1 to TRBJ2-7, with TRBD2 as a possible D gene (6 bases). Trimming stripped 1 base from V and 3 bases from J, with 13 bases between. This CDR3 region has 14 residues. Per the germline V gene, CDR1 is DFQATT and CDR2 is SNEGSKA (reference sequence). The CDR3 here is CSARVAAGFYEQYF. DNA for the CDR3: TGCAGTGCTAGAGTTGCGGCGGGGTTCTACGAGCAGTACTTC.

The CDR3 nucleotides read TGTGCCAGCAGCTCGCCGGGACAGGGTTATGAAAAACTGTTTTTT. This sequence encodes CASSSPGQGYEKLFF. This chain links TRBV11-3 with TRBJ1-4; 9 positions match TRBD1. Germline assignment: CDR1 SGHNT and CDR2 YENEEA. Germline trimming cut 4 bases from V and 6 bases from J; bases unmatched to any gene: 6. This CDR3 is built from 15 residues.

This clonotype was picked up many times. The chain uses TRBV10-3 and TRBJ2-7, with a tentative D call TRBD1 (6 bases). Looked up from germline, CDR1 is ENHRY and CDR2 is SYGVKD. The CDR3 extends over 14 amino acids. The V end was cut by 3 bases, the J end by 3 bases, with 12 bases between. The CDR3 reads CAISEGGLLYEQYF. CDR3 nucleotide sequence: TGTGCCATCAGTGAAGGGGGTCTCCTCTACGAGCAGTACTTC.

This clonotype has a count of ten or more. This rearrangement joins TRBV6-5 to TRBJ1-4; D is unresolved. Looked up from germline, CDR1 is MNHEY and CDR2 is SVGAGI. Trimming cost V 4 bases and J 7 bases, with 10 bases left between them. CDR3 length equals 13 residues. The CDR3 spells CASSLSGGEKLFF. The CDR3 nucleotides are TGTGCCAGCAGTTTATCAGGTGGTGAAAAACTGTTTTTT.

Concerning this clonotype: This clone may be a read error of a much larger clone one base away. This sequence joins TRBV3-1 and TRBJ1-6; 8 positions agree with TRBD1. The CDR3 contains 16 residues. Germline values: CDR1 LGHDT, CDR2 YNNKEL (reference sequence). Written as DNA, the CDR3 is TGTGACAGCAGCCACTTACGGACAGGGAGAAATTCACCCCTCCACTTT. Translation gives CDSSHLRTGRNSPLHF.

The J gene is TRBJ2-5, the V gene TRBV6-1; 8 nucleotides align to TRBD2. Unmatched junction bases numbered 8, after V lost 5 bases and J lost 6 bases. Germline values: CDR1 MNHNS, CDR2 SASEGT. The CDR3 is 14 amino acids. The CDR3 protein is CASSLSGSSKTQYF. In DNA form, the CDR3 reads TGTGCCAGCAGTTTAAGCGGGAGTAGCAAGACCCAGTACTTC.

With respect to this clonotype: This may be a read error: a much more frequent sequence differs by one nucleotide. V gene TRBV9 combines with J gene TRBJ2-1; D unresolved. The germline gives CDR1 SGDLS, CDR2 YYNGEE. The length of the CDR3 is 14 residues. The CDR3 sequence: CASSVAGFPHEQLF. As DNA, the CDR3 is TGTGCCAGCAGCGTAGCCGGCTTCCCTCATGAGCAGCTCTTC.

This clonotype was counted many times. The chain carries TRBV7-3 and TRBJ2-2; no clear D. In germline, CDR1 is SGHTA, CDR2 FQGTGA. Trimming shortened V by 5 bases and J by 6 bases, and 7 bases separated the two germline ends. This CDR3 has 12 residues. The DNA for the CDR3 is TGTGCCAGCAGCGCGAGCGCCGGGGAGCTGTTTTTT. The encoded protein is CASSASAGELFF.

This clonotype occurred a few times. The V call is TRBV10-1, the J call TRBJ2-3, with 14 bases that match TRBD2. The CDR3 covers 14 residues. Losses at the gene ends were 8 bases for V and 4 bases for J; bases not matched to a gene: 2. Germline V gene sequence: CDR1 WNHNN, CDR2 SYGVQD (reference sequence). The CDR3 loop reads CASSTSGRADTQYF. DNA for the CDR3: TGCGCCAGCTCGACTAGCGGGAGGGCAGATACGCAGTATTTT.

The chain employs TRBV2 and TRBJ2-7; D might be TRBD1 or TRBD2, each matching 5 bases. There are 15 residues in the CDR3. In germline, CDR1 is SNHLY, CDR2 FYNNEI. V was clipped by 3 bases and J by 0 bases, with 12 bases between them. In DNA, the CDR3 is TGTGCCAGCAGTGAGGGACCCGCCGGCTCCTACGAGCAGTACTTC. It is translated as CASSEGPAGSYEQYF. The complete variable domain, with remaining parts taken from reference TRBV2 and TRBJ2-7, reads EPEVTQTPSHQVTQMGQEVILRCVPISNHLYFYWYRQILGQKVEFLVSFYNNEISEKSEIFDDQFSVERPDGSNFTLKIRSTKLEDSAMYFCASSEGPAGSYEQYFGPGTRLTVT.

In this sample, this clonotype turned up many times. CDR3 nucleotides: TGTGCCAGCAGCTTCCAGCACTATGGCTACACCTTC. This gives the protein CASSFQHYGYTF. The genes are TRBV7-2 and TRBJ1-2; D not certain. From germline, CDR1 is SGHTA and CDR2 FQGNSA. This CDR3 region has 12 residues. V shed 3 bases and J shed 3 bases, with 5 bases lying between them.

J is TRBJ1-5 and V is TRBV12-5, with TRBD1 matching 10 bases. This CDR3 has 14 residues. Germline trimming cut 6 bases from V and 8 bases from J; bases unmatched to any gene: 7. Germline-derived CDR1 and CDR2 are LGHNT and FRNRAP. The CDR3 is CASGGDRGREPQHF. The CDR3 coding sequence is TGTGCTAGTGGCGGAGACAGGGGGCGGGAGCCCCAGCATTTT.

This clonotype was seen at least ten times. CDR3 region: CASSLGQGREQYF. For the CDR3, the DNA is TGTGCCAGCAGTTTAGGCCAGGGGAGAGAGCAGTACTTC. The genes are TRBV12-3 or TRBV12-4 and TRBJ2-7; tentatively, D is TRBD1 (6 bases). V gave up 1 base and J gave up 7 bases, with 11 bases separating them. CDR3 size: 13 residues.

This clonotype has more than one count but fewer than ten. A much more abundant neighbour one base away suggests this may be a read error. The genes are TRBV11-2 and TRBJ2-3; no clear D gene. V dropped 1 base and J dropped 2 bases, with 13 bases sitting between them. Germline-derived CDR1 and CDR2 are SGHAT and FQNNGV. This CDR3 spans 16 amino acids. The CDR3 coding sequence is TGTGCCAGCAGCTTAGTCGGCCTAATTCCCACAGATACGCAGTATTTT. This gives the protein CASSLVGLIPTDTQYF.

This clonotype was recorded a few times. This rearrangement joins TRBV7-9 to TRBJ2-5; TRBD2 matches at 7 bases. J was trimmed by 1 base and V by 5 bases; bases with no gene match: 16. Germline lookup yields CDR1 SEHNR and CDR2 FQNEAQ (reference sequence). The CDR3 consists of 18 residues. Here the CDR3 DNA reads TGTGCCAGCAGCGTGACAGCGCGGGAGTTCCCTCTCCAAGAGACCCAGTACTTC. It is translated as CASSVTAREFPLQETQYF.

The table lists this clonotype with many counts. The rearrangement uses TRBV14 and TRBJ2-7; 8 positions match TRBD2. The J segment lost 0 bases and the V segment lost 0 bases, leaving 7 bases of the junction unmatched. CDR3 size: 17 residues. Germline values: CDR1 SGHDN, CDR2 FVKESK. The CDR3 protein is CASSQELASGPSYEQYF. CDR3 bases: TGTGCCAGCAGCCAAGAATTGGCTAGCGGGCCCTCCTACGAGCAGTACTTC.

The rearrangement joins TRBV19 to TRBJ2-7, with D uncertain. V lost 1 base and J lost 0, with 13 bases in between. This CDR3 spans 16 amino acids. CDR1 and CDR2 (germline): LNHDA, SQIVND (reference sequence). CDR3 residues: CASSIGGWASSYEQYF. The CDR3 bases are TGTGCCAGTAGTATAGGAGGTTGGGCTAGCTCCTACGAGCAGTACTTC.

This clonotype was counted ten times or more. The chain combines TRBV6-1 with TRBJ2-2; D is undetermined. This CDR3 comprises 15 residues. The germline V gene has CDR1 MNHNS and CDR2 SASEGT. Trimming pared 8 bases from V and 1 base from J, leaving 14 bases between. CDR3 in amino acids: CASSHSSMNTGELFF. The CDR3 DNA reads TGTGCCAGCTCCCATTCATCGATGAACACCGGGGAGCTGTTTTTT.

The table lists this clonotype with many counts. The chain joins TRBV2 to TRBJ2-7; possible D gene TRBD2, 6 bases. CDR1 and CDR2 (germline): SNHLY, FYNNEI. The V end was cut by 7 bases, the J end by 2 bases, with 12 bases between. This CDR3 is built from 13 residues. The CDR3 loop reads CASTIAGTYEQYF. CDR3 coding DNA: TGTGCCAGCACCATCGCGGGAACCTACGAGCAGTACTTC.

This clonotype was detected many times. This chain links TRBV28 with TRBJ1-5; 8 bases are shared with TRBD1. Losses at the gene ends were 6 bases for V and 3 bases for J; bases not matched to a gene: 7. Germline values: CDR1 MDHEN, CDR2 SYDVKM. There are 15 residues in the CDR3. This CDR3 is CASSLLTGANQPQHF. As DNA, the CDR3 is TGTGCCAGCAGCTTACTGACAGGGGCCAATCAGCCCCAGCATTTT.

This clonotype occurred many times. CDR3: CASSEGGSIDEQYF. The CDR3 DNA sequence: TGTGCCAGCAGTGAAGGCGGGTCGATCGACGAGCAGTACTTC. This chain connects TRBV6-1 to TRBJ2-7; a weak D match, TRBD2 (5 bases). Germline assignment: CDR1 MNHNS and CDR2 SASEGT. The CDR3 is made up of 14 amino acids. Trimming shortened V by 1 base and J by 5 bases, and 12 bases separated the two germline ends.

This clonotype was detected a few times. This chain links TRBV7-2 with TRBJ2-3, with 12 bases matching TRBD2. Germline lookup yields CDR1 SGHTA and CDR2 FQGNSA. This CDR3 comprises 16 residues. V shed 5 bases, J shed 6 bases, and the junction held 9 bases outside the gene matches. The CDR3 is CASSIELAGGLDTQYF. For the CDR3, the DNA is TGTGCCAGCAGCATCGAACTAGCGGGAGGCCTGGATACGCAGTATTTT.

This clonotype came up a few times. CDR3 nucleotides: TGTGCCAGCAGTTACTCGAAGTGGGACTCTTCCTACAATGAGCAGTTCTTC. Protein sequence: CASSYSKWDSSYNEQFF. The chain couples TRBV6-2 or TRBV6-3 to TRBJ2-1; TRBD2 might be the D (6 bases). CDR3 length: 17 residues. Germline loops: CDR1 MNHEY, CDR2 SVGEGT. V lost 0 bases and J 1 base, leaving 13 bases between the germline ends.